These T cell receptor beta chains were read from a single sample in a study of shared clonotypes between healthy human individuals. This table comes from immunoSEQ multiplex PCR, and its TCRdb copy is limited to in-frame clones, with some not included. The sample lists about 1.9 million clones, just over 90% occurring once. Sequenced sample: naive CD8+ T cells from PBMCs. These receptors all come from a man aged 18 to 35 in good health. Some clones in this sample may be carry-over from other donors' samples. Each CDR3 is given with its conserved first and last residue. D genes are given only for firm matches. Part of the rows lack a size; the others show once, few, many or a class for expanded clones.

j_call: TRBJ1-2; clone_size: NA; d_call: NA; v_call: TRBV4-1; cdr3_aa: CASSQGDPTGYGYTF; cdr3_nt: TGCGCCAGCAGCCAAGGTGACCCCACGGGCTATGGCTACACCTTC
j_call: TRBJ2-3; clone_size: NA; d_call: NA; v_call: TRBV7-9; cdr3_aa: CASSSLTGRHWTDTQYF; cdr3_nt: TGTGCCAGCAGCTCCCTGACCGGGAGACACTGGACAGATACGCAGTATTTT
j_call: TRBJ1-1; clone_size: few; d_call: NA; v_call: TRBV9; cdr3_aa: CASSVDGRNTEAFF; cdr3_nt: TGTGCCAGCAGCGTAGACGGACGGAACACTGAAGCTTTCTTT
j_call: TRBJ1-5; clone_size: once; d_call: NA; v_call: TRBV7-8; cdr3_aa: CASSLEGRRGNQPQHF; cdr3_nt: TGTGCCAGCAGCTTAGAGGGGCGCAGGGGCAATCAGCCCCAGCATTTT
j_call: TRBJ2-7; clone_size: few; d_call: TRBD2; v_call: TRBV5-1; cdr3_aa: CASSLALAGGSYEQYF; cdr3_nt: TGCGCCAGCAGCTTGGCGCTAGCGGGAGGGTCCTACGAGCAGTACTTC
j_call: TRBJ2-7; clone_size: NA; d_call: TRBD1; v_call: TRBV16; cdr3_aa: CASSQSRTGYYYEQYF; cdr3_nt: TGTGCCAGCAGCCAATCACGGACAGGGTATTATTATGAGCAGTACTTC
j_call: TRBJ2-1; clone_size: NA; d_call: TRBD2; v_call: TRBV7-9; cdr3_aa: CASSPLGLAGISYNEQFF; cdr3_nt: TGTGCCAGCAGCCCCTTAGGACTAGCGGGTATCTCCTACAATGAGCAGTTCTTC
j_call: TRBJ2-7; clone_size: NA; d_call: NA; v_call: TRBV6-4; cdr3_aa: CASSDNSGGTKSSYEQYF; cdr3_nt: TGTGCCAGCAGTGACAACTCGGGTGGGACCAAAAGCTCCTACGAGCAGTACTTC
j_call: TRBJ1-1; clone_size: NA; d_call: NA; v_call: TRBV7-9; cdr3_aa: CASSLGGGIHTEAFF; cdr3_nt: TGTGCCAGCAGCCTCGGGGGTGGAATACACACTGAAGCTTTCTTT
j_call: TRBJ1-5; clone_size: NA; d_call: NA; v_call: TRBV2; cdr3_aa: CASSEFLQDNQPQHF; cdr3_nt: TGTGCCAGCAGTGAGTTTTTACAGGATAATCAGCCCCAGCATTTT
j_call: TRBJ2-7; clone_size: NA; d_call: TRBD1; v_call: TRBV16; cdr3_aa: CASSQSGRGFEQYF; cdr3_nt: TGTGCCAGCAGCCAATCCGGCAGGGGGTTCGAGCAGTACTTC
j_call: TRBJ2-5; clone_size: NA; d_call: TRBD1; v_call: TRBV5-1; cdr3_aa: CASSLAGGETQYF; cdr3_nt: TGCGCCAGCAGCTTGGCAGGGGGCGAGACCCAGTACTTC
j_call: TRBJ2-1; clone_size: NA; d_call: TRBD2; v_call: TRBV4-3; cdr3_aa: CASSHGGRPSYNEQFF; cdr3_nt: TGCGCCAGCAGCCACGGCGGGAGGCCCTCCTACAATGAGCAGTTCTTC
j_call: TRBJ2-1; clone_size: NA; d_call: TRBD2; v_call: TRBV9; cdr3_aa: CASSVYHSGISSYNEQFF; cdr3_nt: TGTGCCAGCAGCGTTTATCATAGCGGGATTAGCTCCTACAATGAGCAGTTCTTC